This T cell receptor (beta chain) was profiled in a study of shared clonotypes between healthy human individuals. In regard to this clone: Its specificity is unknown.

The deep-level immunoSEQ assay was used. Profiling relied on immunoSEQ multiplex PCR, and the TCRdb table lists in-frame clones only, not all of them. The sample carries roughly 2.6 million clones, 85% to 95% recorded once. Germline loops: CDR1 SGHKS, CDR2 YYEKEE (reference sequence). The V segment lost 4 bases and the J segment 1 base; nucleotides outside the gene matches: 2. CDR3 length: 15 residues. Study-wide results and caveats: What naive subsets generally showed was a larger estimated richness than memory subsets showed.

This clonotype originated in a man aged 18 to 35 in good health. The chain is built from TRBV5-5 and TRBJ2-2; 9 bases are shared with TRBD2. Sequenced sample: naive CD4+ T cells sorted from blood. Subset described: CD45RA+ positively selected. The CDR3 nucleotides read TGTGCCAGCAGCCTAGCGGGAAGGAACACCGGGGAGCTGTTTTTT. Encoded protein: CASSLAGRNTGELFF.